The 5 T cell receptor beta chains below come from one sample, sequenced in a study of vaccination and CD4 T cells after COVID-19. The treatment was: approximately nine-day PBMC culture with coronavirus spike peptide pools or control peptides (ViraFEST assay). These receptors' antigens are unknown. Sequenced with the Oncomine TCR Beta short-read assay was DNA taken from cultured CD4+ T cells. Using its own MiXCR run on the PCR reads, TCRdb lists one record per CDR3 protein. The sample lists under 25,000 distinct CDR3 sequences; less than 70% were seen once. Sequenced material: CD4+ T cells from blood, cultured in vitro. Receptor source: a human donor who had recovered from COVID-19.

The DNA for the CDR3 is TGTGCCAGCAGCTTTGGGGGACTAGCGGGAGCAGAGACCCAGTACTTC. Amino acid sequence: CASSFGGLAGAETQYF. The V and J genes are TRBV5-4 and TRBJ2-5, with TRBD2 matching over 14 bases. Germline CDR1 SGHNT, CDR2 YYREEE (reference sequence). This CDR3 spans 16 amino acids. Losses at the gene ends were 2 bases for V and 4 bases for J; bases not matched to a gene: 4.

This clonotype was detected a few times. The chain is built from TRBV27 and TRBJ1-1; 11 nucleotides line up with TRBD1. Germline CDR1 reads MNHEY; CDR2 reads SMNVEV (reference sequence). Trimming cost V 3 bases and J 8 bases; bases outside gene matches: 2. This CDR3 is built from 13 residues. The DNA of the CDR3 is TGTGCCAGCAGTTTCCGGGACAGGGGGGAAGCTTTCTTT. This codes for CASSFRDRGEAFF.

The chain recombines TRBV10-3 with TRBJ1-1, with D perhaps matching TRBD1 (5 bases). This CDR3 has 12 residues. V dropped 10 bases and J dropped 4 bases, with 13 bases sitting between them. Germline V gene lookup returns CDR1 ENHRY and CDR2 SYGVKD. The CDR3 DNA is TGTGCCAGCTCCAGGGTTAGCACTGAAGCTTTCTTT. It yields the protein CASSRVSTEAFF.

The gene calls are TRBV6-1 and TRBJ2-5; tentative D call: TRBD1 (5 bases). The CDR3 has 14 amino acids. Germline CDR1 MNHNS, CDR2 SASEGT. Deletions cut 6 bases from V and 4 bases from J, with 15 bases between. The CDR3 nucleotides are TGTGCCAGCAGACCCCAGGGTAGGGGAGAGACCCAGTACTTC. Protein product: CASRPQGRGETQYF.

The rearrangement links TRBV30 to TRBJ1-1; 7 bases align to TRBD1. The CDR3 spans 13 residues. The trim removed 0 bases at V and 5 bases at J, leaving 3 bases unmatched. The germline V gene encodes CDR1 GTSNPN and CDR2 SVGIG (reference sequence). CDR3: CAWSVQGRTEAFF. The CDR3 DNA follows: TGTGCCTGGAGTGTACAGGGGAGGACTGAAGCTTTCTTT.